One and the same sample provided the 30 T cell receptor beta chains below, sequenced in a study of blood T cell repertoires in COVID-19. The assay was immunoSEQ multiplex PCR, and TCRdb's table has in-frame clones only and misses some. This table has 250,000 to 400,000 clones, approximately 87% appearing once. Sequencing used peripheral blood. These receptors all come from a woman in her thirties with COVID-19, enrolled during active disease.

The CDR3 coding sequence is TGTGCCAGCAGCCAGAAAGCGAACACTGAAGCTTTCTTT. This gives the protein CASSQKANTEAFF. The V gene is TRBV3-1 (or the pseudogene TRBV3-2), the J gene TRBJ1-1; D remains ambiguous. Trimming left V 3 bases short and J 1 base short, with 6 bases between. In germline, CDR1 is LGHDT, CDR2 YNNKEL (reference sequence). The CDR3 length is 13 residues.

V gene TRBV5-1 combines with J gene TRBJ2-7; 11 positions match TRBD2. The J segment lost 0 bases and the V segment lost 3 bases, leaving 2 bases of the junction unmatched. The CDR3 loop spans 15 amino acids. CDR1 SGHRS and CDR2 YFSETQ come from the germline V gene. CDR3 nucleotides: TGCGCCAGCAGCTCAACTAGCGGGAGCTCCTACGAGCAGTACTTC. Its protein product is CASSSTSGSSYEQYF. The complete variable domain, with remaining parts taken from reference TRBV5-1 and TRBJ2-7, reads KAGVTQTPRYLIKTRGQQVTLSCSPISGHRSVSWYQQTPGQGLQFLFEYFSETQRNKGNFPGRFSGRQFSNSRSEMNVSTLELGDSALYLCASSSTSGSSYEQYFGPGTRLTVT.

A word on this clone: The same CDR3 is also encoded by other DNA sequences in this sample. V and J are TRBV7-2 and TRBJ1-1, with a weak D call TRBD1 (5 bases). The ends were cut back, 1 base at V and 1 base at J, with 7 bases in the middle. In germline, CDR1 is SGHTA, CDR2 FQGNSA. This CDR3 is 14 amino acids long. CDR3 DNA sequence: TGTGCCAGCAGCTTAGGGGACTCGAACACTGAAGCTTTCTTT. Translated, it gives CASSLGDSNTEAFF.

This clone was recorded once. The rearrangement links TRBV29-1 to TRBJ2-3; TRBD1 matches 10 bases. The CDR3 contains 14 residues. J lost 5 bases, V lost 5 bases, and 7 bases had no gene match. Per germline, CDR1 SQVTM and CDR2 ANQGSEA. CDR3 sequence (DNA): TGCAGCGTTTGGACAGGGGGTGCGGGAGATACGCAGTATTTT. Amino acid sequence: CSVWTGGAGDTQYF.

The chain carries TRBV3-1 (or the pseudogene TRBV3-2) and TRBJ2-7; 12 bases line up with TRBD2. Germline V lookup: CDR1 LGHDT, CDR2 YNNKEL (reference sequence). This CDR3 is built from 16 residues. The ends lost 1 base at V and 6 bases at J; junction bases unmatched: 7. The CDR3 DNA follows: TGTGCCAGCAGCCAAGGACTAGCGGGAGTAACCTCCGAGCAGTACTTC. Translating gives CASSQGLAGVTSEQYF.

The chain couples TRBV28 to TRBJ1-4, with D possibly being TRBD1 (5 bases). Germline V gene data show CDR1 as MDHEN and CDR2 as SYDVKM. CDR3 length: 15 residues. V lost 5 bases to trimming and J lost 5 bases, with 15 bases between them. The CDR3 protein is CASSLTGLLNEKLFF. For the CDR3, the DNA is TGTGCCAGCAGTCTCACGGGACTGCTGAATGAAAAACTGTTTTTT. The complete variable domain, with remaining parts taken from reference TRBV28 and TRBJ1-4, reads DVKVTQSSRYLVKRTGEKVFLECVQDMDHENMFWYRQDPGLGLRLIYFSYDVKMKEKGDIPEGYSVSREKKERFSLILESASTNQTSMYLCASSLTGLLNEKLFFGSGTQLSVL.

The chain has TRBV5-5 and TRBJ1-1; 8 nucleotides align to TRBD1. CDR1 and CDR2 from the germline V gene are SGHKS and YYEKEE (reference sequence). The V and J ends lost 0 bases and 1 base, in that order; junction bases with no gene match: 2. This CDR3 is built from 15 residues. The CDR3 sequence is CASSLGQGSNTEAFF. The CDR3 bases are TGTGCCAGCAGCTTGGGACAGGGGTCGAACACTGAAGCTTTCTTT.

This chain links TRBV5-4 with TRBJ2-5; 11 nucleotides match TRBD2. Trimming removed 8 bases from V and 2 bases from J; junction bases left unmatched: 5. Per the germline V gene, CDR1 is SGHNT and CDR2 is YYREEE (reference sequence). This CDR3 region has 14 residues. DNA for the CDR3: TGTGCCAGTGGGACTAGCGGAGTTCAAGAGACCCAGTACTTC. Protein sequence: CASGTSGVQETQYF.

This clone was seen just once. The rearrangement joins TRBV7-2 to TRBJ1-1; TRBD1 is a possible D gene (6 bases). The CDR3 runs 14 residues. V shed 6 bases and J shed 0 bases, with 11 bases lying between them. CDR1 and CDR2 from the germline V gene are SGHTA and FQGNSA. CDR3 residues: CASRRGTVNTEAFF. For the CDR3, the DNA is TGTGCCAGCAGGAGGGGGACGGTGAACACTGAAGCTTTCTTT.

CDR3 residues: CASSVGTGRDYGYTF. CDR3 coding DNA: TGTGCCAGCAGTGTCGGGACAGGGAGAGACTATGGCTACACCTTC. The chain couples TRBV27 to TRBJ1-2; TRBD1 matches 9 bases. This CDR3 contains 15 residues. Germline CDR1 MNHEY, CDR2 SMNVEV (reference sequence). Trimming cost V 5 bases and J 3 bases; bases outside gene matches: 7.

The chain couples TRBV5-3 to TRBJ1-1; unclear D gene. TRBV5-3 is identified as an open reading frame with a role that is uncertain. The CDR3 is 11 amino acids. The V end lost 8 bases, the J end lost 3 bases, and 8 bases lay between the germline ends. The DNA for the CDR3 is TGTGCCAGTCTTTCGGACACTGAAGCTTTCTTT. It encodes CASLSDTEAFF.

The CDR3 here is CASREQGNSNQPQHF. The CDR3 DNA reads as TGTGCCAGCAGGGAACAGGGAAATAGCAATCAGCCCCAGCATTTT. V is TRBV28 and J is TRBJ1-5, with TRBD1 as a possible D gene (6 bases). CDR1 MDHEN and CDR2 SYDVKM come from the germline V gene. V lost 6 bases and J 0 bases, leaving 12 bases between the germline ends. This CDR3 has 15 amino acids. Supplemented by reference TRBV28 and TRBJ1-5, the full variable domain reads DVKVTQSSRYLVKRTGEKVFLECVQDMDHENMFWYRQDPGLGLRLIYFSYDVKMKEKGDIPEGYSVSREKKERFSLILESASTNQTSMYLCASREQGNSNQPQHFGDGTRLSIL.

The chain is built from TRBV28 and TRBJ2-5; TRBD1 agrees at 9 bases. V lost 8 bases and J lost 2; bases outside the gene matches: 6. Per germline, CDR1 MDHEN and CDR2 SYDVKM. This CDR3 comprises 14 residues. The CDR3 DNA sequence: TGTGCCAGCGACTCGGGACAGGGTCAAGAGACCCAGTACTTC. This codes for CASDSGQGQETQYF.

The chain has TRBV27 and TRBJ1-1, with a tentative D call TRBD1 (5 bases). The V gene lost 5 bases and the J gene lost 5 bases, with 12 bases spanning the gap. Germline values: CDR1 MNHEY, CDR2 SMNVEV (reference sequence). This CDR3 has 13 amino acids. The CDR3 region has the DNA TGTGCCAGCAGTACCTCTCGGGGGACTGAAGCTTTCTTT. Translating it yields CASSTSRGTEAFF.

J is TRBJ1-4 and V is TRBV19; D perhaps matches TRBD1 (5 bases). The germline gives CDR1 LNHDA, CDR2 SQIVND (reference sequence). This CDR3 is built from 14 residues. Trimming left V 6 bases short and J 5 bases short, with 13 bases between. CDR3 sequence reads: CASRTVTVNEKLFF. The CDR3 bases are TGTGCCAGTAGGACGGTGACAGTAAATGAAAAACTGTTTTTT.

This clone was seen only once. The chain recombines TRBV6-6 with TRBJ2-1; 8 positions match TRBD2. V was clipped by 6 bases and J by 9 bases; unmatched bases: 7. This CDR3 comprises 13 residues. CDR1 is MNHNY and CDR2 is SVGAGI in the germline V gene (reference sequence). The CDR3 DNA reads as TGTGCCAGCAGGGAGCGGGAGTGGGGTGAGCAGTTCTTC. It codes for CASREREWGEQFF.

The chain links TRBV19 to TRBJ2-2; TRBD1 matches at 11 bases. The CDR3 is 17 amino acids. Germline CDR1 LNHDA, CDR2 SQIVND (reference sequence). Trimming cost V 5 bases and J 3 bases; bases outside gene matches: 8. For the CDR3, the DNA is TGTGCCAGTAGTCGACGTCGGGGACAGGGGGACACCGGGGAGCTGTTTTTT. Residues: CASSRRRGQGDTGELFF. Based on the CDR3 plus reference TRBV19 and TRBJ2-2, the full variable domain is DGGITQSPKYLFRKEGQNVTLSCEQNLNHDAMYWYRQDPGQGLRLIYYSQIVNDFQKGDIAEGYSVSREKKESFPLTVTSAQKNPTAFYLCASSRRRGQGDTGELFFGEGSRLTVL.

The chain employs TRBV28 and TRBJ2-1; TRBD2 aligns across 14 bases. V shed 5 bases and J 6 bases; nucleotides not matched to a gene: 3. CDR3 length: 15 residues. From germline, CDR1 is MDHEN and CDR2 SYDVKM. The CDR3 region is CASSLGLAGVNEQFF. Written as DNA, the CDR3 is TGTGCCAGCAGTCTGGGACTAGCGGGAGTCAATGAGCAGTTCTTC.

The chain is built from TRBV7-9 and TRBJ2-7, with TRBD1 identical over 9 bases. Germline CDR1 SEHNR, CDR2 FQNEAQ (reference sequence). The CDR3 is 14 residues long. V lost 5 bases, J lost 7 bases, and 9 bases stayed unmatched. CDR3 sequence reads: CASSRDRDLGEQYF. The CDR3 coding sequence is TGTGCCAGCAGCCGGGACAGGGACCTGGGGGAGCAGTACTTC.

The chain carries TRBV28 and TRBJ2-7, with D possibly matching TRBD1 (5 bases). The germline V and J ends were trimmed by 6 bases and 3 bases, with 15 bases remaining between them. CDR1 and CDR2 (germline): MDHEN, SYDVKM. The CDR3 has 14 residues. The CDR3 nucleotides read TGTGCCAGCAGACGCCTCAGGGTTCTCTACGAGCAGTACTTC. It encodes CASRRLRVLYEQYF. The variable domain in full, completed from reference TRBV28 and TRBJ2-7, reads DVKVTQSSRYLVKRTGEKVFLECVQDMDHENMFWYRQDPGLGLRLIYFSYDVKMKEKGDIPEGYSVSREKKERFSLILESASTNQTSMYLCASRRLRVLYEQYFGPGTRLTVT.

The chain links TRBV5-1 to TRBJ1-1; no definite D call. Trimming cost V 2 bases and J 2 bases, with 7 bases left between them. The V gene's germline CDR1 is SGHRS and CDR2 YFSETQ. The CDR3 contains 13 residues. CDR3 residues: CASSFTTNTEAFF. CDR3 nucleotide sequence: TGCGCCAGCAGCTTCACCACAAACACTGAAGCTTTCTTT.

This sequence joins TRBV6-1 and TRBJ2-7; TRBD1 might be the D (5 bases). Between the trimmed V and J ends, which lost 2 bases and 6 bases, there was a span of 14 bases. Germline values: CDR1 MNHNS, CDR2 SASEGT. The CDR3 extends over 14 amino acids. The CDR3 DNA reads TGTGCCAGCAGTGAACTTGATAAAAGGGGCGAGCAGTACTTC. Encoded protein: CASSELDKRGEQYF.

This chain connects TRBV10-3 to TRBJ1-5, with 9 nucleotides matching TRBD1. Looked up from germline, CDR1 is ENHRY and CDR2 is SYGVKD. The CDR3 runs to 13 residues. With 4 bases clipped from V and 7 bases from J, the junction kept 2 bases outside the gene matches. The CDR3 here is CAISAGQGQPQHF. CDR3 in DNA: TGTGCCATCAGTGCGGGACAGGGACAGCCCCAGCATTTT.

This chain uses TRBV19 with TRBJ1-4; TRBD1 aligns across 8 bases. The germline gives CDR1 LNHDA, CDR2 SQIVND (reference sequence). The CDR3 totals 16 residues. V gave up 4 bases and J gave up 3 bases; unmatched junction bases: 7. CDR3 amino acids: CASSRTGLQSNEKLFF. As DNA, the CDR3 is TGTGCCAGTAGTAGGACAGGGTTGCAATCTAATGAAAAACTGTTTTTT.

V gene TRBV18 combines with J gene TRBJ2-1; TRBD1 might be the D (5 bases). The germline V gene encodes CDR1 KGHSH and CDR2 LQKENI. The length of the CDR3 is 16 residues. The V and J ends lost 3 bases and 5 bases respectively, with 17 bases between them. The CDR3 DNA reads TGTGCCAGCTCACCGAGATCAGGGCGTGGGGACAATGAGCAGTTCTTC. It translates to CASSPRSGRGDNEQFF. Full variable domain (rest looked up from reference TRBV18 and TRBJ2-1): NAGVMQNPRHLVRRRGQEARLRCSPMKGHSHVYWYRQLPEEGLKFMVYLQKENIIDESGMPKERFSAEFPKEGPSILRIQQVVRGDSAAYFCASSPRSGRGDNEQFFGPGTRLTVL.

The chain is built from TRBV7-2 and TRBJ1-1, with D possibly TRBD1 on 5 matching bases. The V end lost 5 bases, the J end lost 5 bases, and 15 bases lay between the germline ends. CDR3 length equals 14 residues. Germline CDR1 and CDR2: SGHTA and FQGNSA. In DNA form, the CDR3 reads TGTGCCAGCAGCATTTCCCCGAAGGGGACTGAAGCTTTCTTT. It codes for CASSISPKGTEAFF.

The chain carries TRBV27 and TRBJ1-1, with 12 bases aligning to TRBD1. The CDR3 runs 17 residues. With 3 bases clipped from V and 0 bases from J, the junction kept 5 bases outside the gene matches. Germline CDR1 and CDR2: MNHEY and SMNVEV (reference sequence). The CDR3 loop is CASSFGTGGVMNTEAFF. Here the CDR3 DNA reads TGTGCCAGCAGTTTCGGGACAGGGGGCGTTATGAACACTGAAGCTTTCTTT.

This clone has just one count. The chain joins TRBV20-1 to TRBJ2-7; TRBD2 agrees at 9 bases. Unmatched junction bases numbered 6, after V lost 3 bases and J lost 3 bases. Germline V gene lookup returns CDR1 DFQATT and CDR2 SNEGSKA (reference sequence). The CDR3 extends over 14 amino acids. The CDR3 spells CSASPQRGDYEQYF. As DNA, the CDR3 is TGCAGTGCTAGTCCTCAGCGGGGGGACTACGAGCAGTACTTC.

The V and J genes are TRBV30 and TRBJ2-1, with TRBD2 identical over 15 bases. CDR1 and CDR2 (germline): GTSNPN, SVGIG (reference sequence). There are 16 residues in the CDR3. V was clipped by 2 bases and J by 4 bases; unmatched bases: 3. For the CDR3, the DNA is TGTGCCTGGAGTCTCGGACTAGCGGGAGGGTACAATGAGCAGTTCTTC. Protein product: CAWSLGLAGGYNEQFF.

This chain's CDR3 is CASSYSDRNQPQHF. The CDR3 nucleotides read TGTGCCAGCAGTTACTCTGACAGAAATCAGCCCCAGCATTTT. The rearrangement uses TRBV6-6 and TRBJ1-5; D possibly corresponds to TRBD1 (5 bases). The CDR3 contains 14 residues. V lost 0 bases and J lost 4, with 7 bases in between. The germline CDR1 and CDR2 sequences are MNHNY and SVGAGI (reference sequence).